This T cell receptor (beta chain) is drawn from a study of blood T cell repertoires in COVID-19. Turning to the study itself: Whether acute or convalescent, the COVID-19 samples came from the United States, Italy and Spain.

Trimming cost V 6 bases and J 0 bases, with 11 bases left between them. CDR3 size: 15 residues. Germline V gives CDR1 SNHLY, CDR2 FYNNEI. In the study's own analysis: Estimated nucleated cell counts came from reference gene primer amplification. Produced via immunoSEQ multiplex PCR; TCRdb's table is partial and in-frame only. V, J and clone size are taken as reported in that table, and D and trimming were inferred from the DNA itself. The top ten clones hold 14% of a sample with around 170,000 clones, 78% of them seen once. This rearrangement joins TRBV2 to TRBJ2-2; D possibly corresponds to TRBD2 (6 bases). The sequence was obtained from an elderly woman with acute or convalescent COVID-19. Specimen: peripheral blood. CDR3 in amino acids: CASSPGTANTGELFF. As DNA, the CDR3 is TGTGCCAGCAGCCCCGGGACTGCGAACACCGGGGAGCTGTTTTTT. Using reference TRBV2 and TRBJ2-2 for the parts outside the CDR3, the full variable domain is EPEVTQTPSHQVTQMGQEVILRCVPISNHLYFYWYRQILGQKVEFLVSFYNNEISEKSEIFDDQFSVERPDGSNFTLKIRSTKLEDSAMYFCASSPGTANTGELFFGEGSRLTVL.